This is a list of T cell receptor beta chains from one sample in a study of blood T cell repertoires in COVID-19. Sequencing was performed with immunoSEQ multiplex PCR; in TCRdb, only in-frame clones are kept and a portion is missing. The sample records 75,000 to 90,000 clones, roughly 78% being singletons. Sequencing input: peripheral blood. The receptors stem from a man aged 55-75 years with COVID-19, enrolled during active disease. CDR3s include the opening cysteine and the closing phenylalanine or tryptophan. A D gene is named only where the DNA matches it firmly. Clone sizes are given selectively: once, few, many, or a class where the clone is expanded.

d_gene	abundance	v_gene	j_gene	CDR3aa	CDR3nt
NA	NA	TRBV27	TRBJ1-4	CASSSLRATNEKLFF	TGTGCCAGCAGTTCCCTCAGGGCTACTAATGAAAAACTGTTTTTT
NA	NA	TRBV9	TRBJ1-2	CASSQGFNYGYTF	TGTGCCAGCAGCCAGGGGTTTAACTATGGCTACACCTTC
NA	NA	TRBV12-3/TRBV12-4	TRBJ1-5	CASSRGLLAPQHF	TGTGCCAGCAGCCGGGGACTGCTAGCGCCCCAGCATTTT
NA	NA	TRBV7-2	TRBJ2-3	CASSLAASTDTQYF	TGTGCCAGCAGCTTAGCGGCTAGCACAGATACGCAGTATTTT
TRBD2	NA	TRBV3-1/TRBV3-2	TRBJ2-1	CASSPTRPTSGRGYEQFF	TGTGCCAGCAGTCCTACACGACCGACTAGCGGGAGAGGCTATGAGCAGTTCTTC
TRBD1	NA	TRBV29-1	TRBJ2-6	CSVEDRGTDSGANVLTF	TGCAGCGTTGAAGATCGAGGGACAGACTCTGGGGCCAACGTCCTGACTTTC
NA	NA	TRBV6-1	TRBJ1-1	CASSDPSEAFF	TGTGCCAGCAGTGATCCCTCTGAAGCTTTCTTT
NA	NA	TRBV15	TRBJ2-5	CATSRVPRGQETQYF	TGTGCCACCAGCAGAGTGCCCCGGGGGCAAGAGACCCAGTACTTC
NA	NA	TRBV19	TRBJ2-7	CASSIVSGVGVAYEQYF	TGTGCCAGTAGTATAGTTTCAGGGGTCGGTGTCGCCTACGAGCAGTACTTC
TRBD2	NA	TRBV30	TRBJ2-3	CARTSKDTQYF	TGTGCACGGACTAGCAAAGATACGCAGTATTTT
TRBD2	NA	TRBV4-2	TRBJ2-1	CASSQKGRLAGGAYNEQFF	TGTGCCAGCAGCCAAAAAGGGCGACTAGCGGGAGGGGCCTACAATGAGCAGTTCTTC
TRBD1	NA	TRBV6-1	TRBJ1-1	CASSEAFGTGVNTEAFF	TGTGCCAGCAGTGAAGCGTTCGGGACAGGCGTGAACACTGAAGCTTTCTTT
NA	NA	TRBV2	TRBJ2-7	CASSDSWGGSYEQYF	TGTGCCAGCAGTGATAGTTGGGGCGGCTCCTACGAGCAGTACTTC
NA	NA	TRBV5-8	TRBJ2-3	CASSLASGTDTQYF	TGTGCCAGCAGCTTGGCTAGCGGCACAGATACGCAGTATTTT
TRBD2	few	TRBV18	TRBJ2-7	CASSSGRTSYEQYF	TGTGCCAGCTCATCCGGGAGGACTTCCTACGAGCAGTACTTC
NA	once	TRBV11-3	TRBJ2-5	CASSPDLPETETQYF	TGTGCCAGCAGCCCAGACCTCCCAGAGACTGAGACCCAGTACTTC
NA	NA	TRBV27	TRBJ2-7	CASSLTRGSYEQYF	TGTGCCAGCAGTTTAACGCGCGGGTCCTACGAGCAGTACTTC
NA	NA	TRBV27	TRBJ1-3	CASIRVSGNTIYF	TGTGCCAGCATCAGGGTTAGTGGAAACACCATATATTTT
NA	many	TRBV2	TRBJ1-6	CASSGTALNSPLHF	TGTGCCAGCAGTGGGACAGCCCTTAATTCACCCCTCCACTTT
NA	NA	TRBV6-5	TRBJ2-6	CASSYDSSGANVLTF	TGTGCCAGCAGTTACGACAGCTCTGGGGCCAACGTCCTGACTTTC
NA	NA	TRBV4-3	TRBJ1-2	CASSQELGYGYTF	TGCGCCAGCAGCCAAGAGCTCGGCTATGGCTACACCTTC
NA	NA	TRBV5-4	TRBJ1-2	CASSLLERNYGYTF	TGTGCCAGCAGCTTACTTGAACGGAACTATGGCTACACCTTC
NA	NA	TRBV7-6	TRBJ2-7	CASSFPGVGNEQYF	TGTGCCAGCAGCTTCCCCGGGGTAGGGAACGAGCAGTACTTC
NA	NA	TRBV7-9	TRBJ1-2	CASSYTLEGYTF	TGTGCCAGCAGCTACACACTGGAGGGCTACACCTTC
NA	NA	TRBV10-3	TRBJ1-1	CAISAGAKNTEAFF	TGTGCCATCAGTGCAGGGGCAAAGAACACTGAAGCTTTCTTT
TRBD1	NA	TRBV5-1	TRBJ1-1	CASSLTGVDTEAFF	TGCGCCAGCAGCTTGACAGGGGTTGACACTGAAGCTTTCTTT
TRBD1	once	TRBV6-1	TRBJ1-2	CASSEGQGFNYGYTF	TGTGCCAGCAGTGAGGGACAGGGGTTTAACTATGGCTACACCTTC
NA	NA	TRBV6-5	TRBJ2-3	CASSYRGSGSDTQYF	TGTGCCAGCAGTTACCGAGGATCCGGATCAGATACGCAGTATTTT
TRBD1	NA	TRBV6-5	TRBJ1-4	CASSLRGQGVEKLFF	TGTGCCAGCTCACTGAGGGGACAGGGGGTTGAAAAACTGTTTTTT
NA	once	TRBV12-3/TRBV12-4	TRBJ1-2	CASSLTGKIGYTF	TGTGCCAGCAGTTTAACAGGGAAGATCGGCTACACCTTC
TRBD2	once	TRBV3-1/TRBV3-2	TRBJ2-2	CASTILAGGAGELFF	TGTGCCAGCACCATACTAGCGGGGGGGGCCGGGGAGCTGTTTTTT
TRBD2	few	TRBV4-2	TRBJ2-1	CASSRSTSGAYNEQFF	TGTGCCAGCAGCCGATCGACTAGCGGGGCCTACAATGAGCAGTTCTTC
NA	NA	TRBV5-8	TRBJ2-7	CASSLAGSYEQYF	TGTGCCAGCAGCTTGGCAGGTTCCTACGAGCAGTACTTC
NA	NA	TRBV6-2/TRBV6-3	TRBJ2-5	CASSYGPDQGLVETQYF	TGTGCCAGCAGTTACGGGCCCGACCAGGGGTTGGTGGAGACCCAGTACTTC
TRBD2	NA	TRBV7-8	TRBJ2-1	CASSRLANNEQFF	TGTGCCAGCAGCAGACTAGCTAACAATGAGCAGTTCTTC
NA	once	TRBV27	TRBJ2-7	CASSREGIAAQQYF	TGTGCCAGCAGCCGTGAGGGTATCGCGGCCCAACAGTACTTC
TRBD2	many	TRBV10-3	TRBJ2-1	CAISDSGRSGEQFF	TGTGCCATCAGTGACAGCGGGAGGTCTGGTGAGCAGTTCTTC
TRBD2	NA	TRBV5-6	TRBJ2-4	CASSLEERGAKNIQYF	TGTGCCAGCAGCTTAGAGGAGCGGGGGGCCAAAAACATTCAGTACTTC
TRBD1	few	TRBV27	TRBJ1-4	CASSFRDRGEKLFF	TGTGCCAGCAGTTTCCGGGACAGGGGTGAAAAACTGTTTTTT
TRBD1	NA	TRBV4-2	TRBJ2-2	CASSRRGTDSNTGELFF	TGTGCCAGCAGTCGTAGGGGGACAGACTCGAACACCGGGGAGCTGTTTTTT
TRBD2	NA	TRBV14	TRBJ2-1	CASSPRTSGPNEQFF	TGTGCCAGCAGCCCCCGCACTAGCGGGCCCAATGAGCAGTTCTTC
NA	NA	TRBV9	TRBJ2-3	CASSSRSISDTQYF	TGTGCCAGCAGCTCCCGCTCTATCTCAGATACGCAGTATTTT
NA	NA	TRBV7-2	TRBJ2-5	CASTSPPGGGQETQYF	TGTGCCAGCACCTCCCCCCCGGGGGGCGGACAAGAGACCCAGTACTTC
TRBD1	NA	TRBV6-1	TRBJ1-2	CASSDTGTGKHDGYTF	TGTGCCAGCAGTGACACCGGGACAGGGAAACATGATGGCTACACCTTC
TRBD1	NA	TRBV5-4	TRBJ1-1	CASSTGVGPEAFF	TGTGCCAGCAGTACAGGGGTCGGTCCTGAAGCTTTCTTT
NA	few	TRBV2	TRBJ2-7	CASSERTMGLEQYF	TGTGCCAGCAGTGAAAGGACTATGGGTCTTGAGCAGTACTTC